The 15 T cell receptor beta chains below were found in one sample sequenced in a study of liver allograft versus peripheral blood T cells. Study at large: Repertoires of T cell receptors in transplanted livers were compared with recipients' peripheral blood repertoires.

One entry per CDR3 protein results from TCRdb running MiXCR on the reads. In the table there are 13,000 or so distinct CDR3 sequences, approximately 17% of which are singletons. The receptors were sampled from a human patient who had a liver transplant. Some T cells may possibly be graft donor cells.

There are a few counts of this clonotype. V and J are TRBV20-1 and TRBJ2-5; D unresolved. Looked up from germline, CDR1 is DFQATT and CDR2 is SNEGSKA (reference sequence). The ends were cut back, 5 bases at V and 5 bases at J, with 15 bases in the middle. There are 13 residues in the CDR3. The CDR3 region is CSAVRASRETQYF. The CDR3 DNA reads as TGCAGTGCTGTTAGGGCCTCGCGGGAGACCCAGTACTTC.

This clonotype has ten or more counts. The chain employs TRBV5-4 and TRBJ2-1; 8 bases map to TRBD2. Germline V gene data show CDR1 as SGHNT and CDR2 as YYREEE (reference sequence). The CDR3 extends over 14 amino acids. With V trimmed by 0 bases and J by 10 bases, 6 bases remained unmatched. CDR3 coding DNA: TGTGCCAGCAGCTTGGGGACTAGCAAGAGGGAGCAGTTCTTC. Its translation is CASSLGTSKREQFF.

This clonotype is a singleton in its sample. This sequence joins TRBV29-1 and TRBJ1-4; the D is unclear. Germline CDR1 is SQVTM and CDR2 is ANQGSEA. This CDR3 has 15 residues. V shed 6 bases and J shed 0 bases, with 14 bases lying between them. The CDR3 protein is CSVLDRTSTNEKLFF. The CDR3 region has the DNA TGCAGCGTCCTGGACCGGACTTCAACTAATGAAAAACTGTTTTTT.

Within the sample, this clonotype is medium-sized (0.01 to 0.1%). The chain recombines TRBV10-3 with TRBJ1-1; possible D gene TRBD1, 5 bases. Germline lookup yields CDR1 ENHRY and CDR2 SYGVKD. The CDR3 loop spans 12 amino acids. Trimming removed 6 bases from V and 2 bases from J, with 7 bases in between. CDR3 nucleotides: TGTGCCATCAGGGGGACTAACACTGAAGCTTTCTTT. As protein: CAIRGTNTEAFF.

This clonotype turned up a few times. The CDR3 DNA follows: TGTGCCAGCAGTTCGAAAGCAGATACGCAGTATTTT. It specifies CASSSKADTQYF. The chain is built from TRBV28 and TRBJ2-3; D gene uncertain. This CDR3 is built from 12 residues. V dropped 4 bases and J dropped 4 bases, with 6 bases sitting between them. From germline, CDR1 is MDHEN and CDR2 SYDVKM.

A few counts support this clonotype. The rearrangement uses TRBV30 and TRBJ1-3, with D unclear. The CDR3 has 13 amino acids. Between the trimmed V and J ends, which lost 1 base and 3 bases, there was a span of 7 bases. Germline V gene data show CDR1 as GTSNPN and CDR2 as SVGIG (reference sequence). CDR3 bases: TGTGCCTGGAGTGCATCGAATGGAAACACCATATATTTT. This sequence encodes CAWSASNGNTIYF. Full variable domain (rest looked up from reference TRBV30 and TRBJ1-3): SQTIHQWPATLVQPVGSPLSLECTVEGTSNPNLYWYRQAAGRGLQLLFYSVGIGQISSEVPQNLSASRPQDRQFILSSKKLLLSDSGFYLCAWSASNGNTIYFGEGSWLTVV.

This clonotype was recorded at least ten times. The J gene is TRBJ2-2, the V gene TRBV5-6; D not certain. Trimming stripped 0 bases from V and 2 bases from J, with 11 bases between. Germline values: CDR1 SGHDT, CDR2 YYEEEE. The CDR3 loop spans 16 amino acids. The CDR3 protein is CASSLGVASNTGELFF. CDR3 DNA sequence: TGTGCCAGCAGCTTGGGCGTGGCATCTAACACCGGGGAGCTGTTTTTT. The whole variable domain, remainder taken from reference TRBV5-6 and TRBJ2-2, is DAGVTQSPTHLIKTRGQQVTLRCSPKSGHDTVSWYQQALGQGPQFIFQYYEEEERQRGNFPDRFSGHQFPNYSSELNVNALLLGDSALYLCASSLGVASNTGELFFGEGSRLTVL.

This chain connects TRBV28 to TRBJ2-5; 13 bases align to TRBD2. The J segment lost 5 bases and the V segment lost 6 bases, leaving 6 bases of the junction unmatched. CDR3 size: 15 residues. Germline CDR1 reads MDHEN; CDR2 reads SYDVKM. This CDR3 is CASSRLAGGRETQYF. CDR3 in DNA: TGTGCCAGCAGCCGACTAGCGGGAGGCCGGGAGACCCAGTACTTC.

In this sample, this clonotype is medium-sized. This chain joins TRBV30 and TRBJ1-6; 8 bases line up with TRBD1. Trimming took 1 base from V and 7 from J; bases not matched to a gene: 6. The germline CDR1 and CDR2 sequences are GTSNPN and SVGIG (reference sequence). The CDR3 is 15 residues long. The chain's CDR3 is CAWSEAGQGNSPLHF. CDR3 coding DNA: TGTGCCTGGAGTGAAGCAGGACAGGGAAATTCACCCCTCCACTTT.

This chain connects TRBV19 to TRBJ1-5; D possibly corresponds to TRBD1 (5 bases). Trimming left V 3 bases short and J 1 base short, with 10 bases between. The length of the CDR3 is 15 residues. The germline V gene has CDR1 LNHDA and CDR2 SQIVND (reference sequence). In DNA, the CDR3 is TGTGCCAGTAGTATTGACAGTCGGAGCAATCAGCCCCAGCATTTT. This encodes CASSIDSRSNQPQHF.

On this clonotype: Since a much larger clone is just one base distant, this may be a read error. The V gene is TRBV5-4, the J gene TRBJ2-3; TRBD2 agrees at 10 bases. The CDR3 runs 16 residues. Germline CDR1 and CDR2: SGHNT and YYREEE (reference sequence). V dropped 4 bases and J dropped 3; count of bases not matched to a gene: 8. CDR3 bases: TGTGCCAGCAGCCCTGGACTAGCGGAGCAAACAGATACGCAGTATTTT. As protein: CASSPGLAEQTDTQYF.

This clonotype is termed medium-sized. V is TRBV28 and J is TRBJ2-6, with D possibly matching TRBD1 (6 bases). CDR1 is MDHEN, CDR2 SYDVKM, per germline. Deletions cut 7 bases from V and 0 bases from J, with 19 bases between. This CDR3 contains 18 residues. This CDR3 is CASKRTGTPSSGANVLTF. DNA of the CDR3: TGTGCCAGCAAAAGAACAGGGACGCCCAGCTCTGGGGCCAACGTCCTGACTTTC. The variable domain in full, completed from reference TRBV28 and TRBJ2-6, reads DVKVTQSSRYLVKRTGEKVFLECVQDMDHENMFWYRQDPGLGLRLIYFSYDVKMKEKGDIPEGYSVSREKKERFSLILESASTNQTSMYLCASKRTGTPSSGANVLTFGAGSRLTVL.

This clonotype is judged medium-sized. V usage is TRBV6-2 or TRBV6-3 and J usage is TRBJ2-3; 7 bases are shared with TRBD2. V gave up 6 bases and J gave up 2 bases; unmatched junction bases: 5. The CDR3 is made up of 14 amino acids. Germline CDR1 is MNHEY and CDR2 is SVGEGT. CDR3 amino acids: CASSRTSITDTQYF. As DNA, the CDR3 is TGTGCCAGCAGCCGGACTAGTATCACAGATACGCAGTATTTT.

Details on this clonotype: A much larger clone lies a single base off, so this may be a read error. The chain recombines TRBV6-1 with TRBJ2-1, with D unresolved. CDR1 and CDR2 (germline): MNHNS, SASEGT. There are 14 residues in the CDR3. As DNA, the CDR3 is TGTGCCAGCAGTTACGGTGGGGTCCACAATGAGCAGTTATTC. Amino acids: CASSYGGVHNEQLF.

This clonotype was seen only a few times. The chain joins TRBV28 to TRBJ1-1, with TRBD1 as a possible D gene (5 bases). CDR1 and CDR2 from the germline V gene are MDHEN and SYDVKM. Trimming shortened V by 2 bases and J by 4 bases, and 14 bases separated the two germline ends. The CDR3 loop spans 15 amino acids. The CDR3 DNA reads TGTGCCAGCAGTTTAAGGCGGACAAGGGGCACTGAAGCTTTCTTT. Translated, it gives CASSLRRTRGTEAFF.